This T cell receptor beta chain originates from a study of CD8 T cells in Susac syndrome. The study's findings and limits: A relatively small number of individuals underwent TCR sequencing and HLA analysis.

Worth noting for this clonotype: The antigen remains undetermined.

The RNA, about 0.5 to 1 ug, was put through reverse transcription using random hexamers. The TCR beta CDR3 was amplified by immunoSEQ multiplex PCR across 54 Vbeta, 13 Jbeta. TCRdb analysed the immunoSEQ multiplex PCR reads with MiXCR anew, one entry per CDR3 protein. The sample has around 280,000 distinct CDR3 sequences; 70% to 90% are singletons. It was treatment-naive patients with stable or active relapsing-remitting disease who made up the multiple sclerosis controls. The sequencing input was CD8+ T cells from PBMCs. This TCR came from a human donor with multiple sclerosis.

In DNA, the CDR3 is TGTGCCAGCAGCCCGTGGACTAGCGGGGTCGCAGATACGCAGTATTTT. Translation: CASSPWTSGVADTQYF. The genes are TRBV5-4 and TRBJ2-3; 12 bases line up with TRBD2. Germline values: CDR1 SGHNT, CDR2 YYREEE (reference sequence). This CDR3 is built from 16 residues. V was clipped by 4 bases and J by 4 bases; unmatched bases: 7.